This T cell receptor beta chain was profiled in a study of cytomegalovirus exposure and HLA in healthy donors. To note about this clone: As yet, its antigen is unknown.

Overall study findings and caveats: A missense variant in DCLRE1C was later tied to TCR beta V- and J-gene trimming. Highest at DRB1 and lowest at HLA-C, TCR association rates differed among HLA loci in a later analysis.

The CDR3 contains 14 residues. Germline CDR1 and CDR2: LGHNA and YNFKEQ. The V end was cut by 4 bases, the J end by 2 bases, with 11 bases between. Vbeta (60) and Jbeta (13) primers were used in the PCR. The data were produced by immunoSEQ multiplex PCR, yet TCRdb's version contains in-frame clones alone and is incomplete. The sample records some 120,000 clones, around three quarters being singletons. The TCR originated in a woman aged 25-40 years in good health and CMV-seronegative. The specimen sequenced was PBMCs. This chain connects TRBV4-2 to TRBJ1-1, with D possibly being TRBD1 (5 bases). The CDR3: CASSLGTFNTEAFF. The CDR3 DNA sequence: TGTGCCAGCAGCCTCGGGACTTTCAACACTGAAGCTTTCTTT.